These T cell receptor beta chains were read from a single sample in a study of cytomegalovirus exposure and HLA in healthy donors. Generated by immunoSEQ multiplex PCR, the TCRdb table keeps only in-frame clones and is missing some. This table has about 190,000 clones, 70% to 75% appearing once. Sequencing input: PBMCs. The source is a woman in her 30s in good health and CMV-seropositive. Each CDR3 is given with its conserved first and last residue. A D gene is named only where the DNA matches it firmly. Clone size is stated in some rows and not others, as once, few, many or a class when expanded.

>TRBJ2-5|-|TRBV6-5|few
CASRRTEETQYF
TGTGCCAGCAGGAGGACAGAAGAGACCCAGTACTTC
>TRBJ1-5|-|TRBV27|-
CASSLYSGSQQPQHF
TGTGCCAGCAGTTTATATTCAGGGTCACAGCAGCCCCAGCATTTT
>TRBJ2-1|TRBD2|TRBV19|-
CATGREREIVYNEQFF
TGTGCCACCGGGAGGGAGCGGGAGATTGTTTACAATGAGCAGTTCTTC
>TRBJ2-3|TRBD1|TRBV5-4|-
CASSLAGQGTDTQYF
TGTGCCAGCAGCTTGGCCGGACAGGGAACAGATACGCAGTATTTT
>TRBJ1-2|-|TRBV5-6|-
CASSPPQGPPYGYTF
TGTGCCAGCAGCCCACCGCAGGGGCCCCCCTATGGCTACACCTTC
>TRBJ1-2|-|TRBV7-9|once
CASSFRAGDYGYTF
TGTGCCAGCAGCTTCCGCGCGGGGGACTACGGCTACACCTTC
>TRBJ1-5|-|TRBV6-1|-
CASSETITGLGNQPQHF
TGTGCCAGCAGTGAAACTATAACAGGGTTGGGCAATCAGCCCCAGCATTTT
>TRBJ1-4|TRBD1|TRBV19|-
CASSRTGGDEKLFF
TGTGCCAGTAGCCGGACAGGGGGCGATGAAAAACTGTTTTTT
>TRBJ2-5|-|TRBV6-1|-
CASSKGIRETQYF
TGTGCCAGCAGTAAGGGGATTCGAGAGACCCAGTACTTC
>TRBJ2-3|TRBD1|TRBV6-5|once
CASSLTGAITDTQYF
TGTGCCAGCAGCCTCACAGGGGCAATCACAGATACGCAGTATTTT
>TRBJ1-2|-|TRBV7-2|-
CASSFLSGFDGYTF
TGTGCCAGCAGCTTCCTGTCCGGGTTTGATGGCTACACCTTC
>TRBJ1-1|TRBD1|TRBV19|few
CASSPGQGAGGNTEAFF
TGTGCCAGTAGTCCTGGACAGGGGGCTGGAGGGAACACTGAAGCTTTCTTT
>TRBJ1-1|TRBD1|TRBV5-1|-
CASSSTGKENTEAFF
TGCGCCAGCAGCTCGACAGGGAAGGAGAACACTGAAGCTTTCTTT
>TRBJ1-3|-|TRBV6-1|few
CASIRGEDSGNTIYF
TGTGCCAGCATCCGTGGCGAGGACTCTGGAAACACCATATATTTT
>TRBJ2-6|-|TRBV27|-
CASSSPGVSANVLTF
TGTGCCAGCAGCTCCCCGGGGGTTTCGGCCAACGTCCTGACTTTC
>TRBJ1-2|-|TRBV28|-
CASSGVNYGYTF
TGTGCCAGCAGCGGGGTTAACTATGGCTACACCTTC
>TRBJ2-7|-|TRBV2|-
CASKDSGYEQYF
TGTGCCAGCAAAGACAGTGGCTACGAGCAGTACTTC
>TRBJ2-1|-|TRBV28|-
CASRGTGIHEQFF
TGTGCCAGCAGAGGAACAGGGATCCATGAGCAGTTCTTC
>TRBJ1-6|TRBD1|TRBV28|few
CATWDRARSPLHF
TGTGCCACCTGGGACAGGGCGCGATCACCCCTCCACTTT
>TRBJ2-1|TRBD1|TRBV18|-
CASSTGTGGLNNEQFF
TGTGCCAGCTCAACGGGGACAGGGGGCTTAAACAATGAGCAGTTCTTC
>TRBJ2-1|TRBD2|TRBV7-9|few
CATGTSSYNEQFF
TGTGCCACCGGGACTAGCTCCTACAATGAGCAGTTCTTC